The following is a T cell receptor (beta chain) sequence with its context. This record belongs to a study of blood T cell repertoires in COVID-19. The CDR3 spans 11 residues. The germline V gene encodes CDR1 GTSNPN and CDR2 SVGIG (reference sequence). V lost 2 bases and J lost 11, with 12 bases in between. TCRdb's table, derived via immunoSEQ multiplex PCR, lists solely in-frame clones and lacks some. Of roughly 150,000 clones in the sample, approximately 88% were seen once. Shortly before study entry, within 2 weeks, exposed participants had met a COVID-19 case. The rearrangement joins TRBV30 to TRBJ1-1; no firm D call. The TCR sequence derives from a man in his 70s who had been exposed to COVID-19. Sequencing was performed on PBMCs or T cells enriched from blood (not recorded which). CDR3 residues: CAWSPPFPAFF. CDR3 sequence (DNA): TGTGCCTGGAGTCCCCCTTTCCCGGCTTTCTTT.